This T cell receptor (beta chain) is from a study of technical replicates of blood from several donors. Sequencing was performed with immunoSEQ multiplex PCR; in TCRdb, only in-frame clones are kept and a portion is missing. Among more than 60,000 clones, around nine tenths were seen once, and the ten largest hold more than 4.5%. CDR1 is DFQATT and CDR2 is SNEGSKA in the germline V gene (reference sequence). Between the trimmed V and J ends, which lost 0 bases and 12 bases, there was a span of 11 bases. The length of the CDR3 is 11 residues. The TCR comes from a human donor in good health. Some clones in this sample may be carry-over from other donors' samples. Source material: PBMCs. V and J are TRBV20-1 and TRBJ1-2, with a tentative D call TRBD1 (6 bases). This CDR3 reads CSARDQRGNTF. The CDR3 DNA reads TGCAGTGCTAGAGATCAAAGGGGGAACACCTTC.